The 19 T cell receptor beta chains presented below share a single source sample, sequenced in a study of T-cell reconstitution after alpha-beta-depleted transplantation in children. TCRbeta library preparation incorporated unique molecular identifiers. TCRdb re-analysed the PCR reads in MiXCR, keeping a single row per CDR3 protein. Of about 460,000 distinct CDR3 sequences listed, about an eighth were seen once; the top ten hold 14%. The sequencing here drew on PBMCs, mostly from graft donor cells, taken 180 days after TCRalphabeta/CD19-depleted stem cell transplant. Receptors were obtained from a female patient between 2 and 15 years old who had a stem cell transplant for aplastic anemia, so the T cells may come from the graft donor.

The chain links TRBV7-9 to TRBJ1-1, with 7 bases identical to TRBD1. The CDR3 covers 14 residues. Per germline, CDR1 SEHNR and CDR2 FQNEAQ (reference sequence). Trimming took 0 bases from V and 7 from J; bases not matched to a gene: 5. In DNA form, the CDR3 reads TGTGCCAGCAGCTTAGCACAGGGGAGCGGTGAAGCTTTCTTT. Translated, it gives CASSLAQGSGEAFF.

This clonotype turned up a few times. The chain combines TRBV28 with TRBJ2-1; D is possibly TRBD1 (5 bases). The germline V and J ends were trimmed by 9 bases and 4 bases, with 19 bases remaining between them. CDR1 MDHEN and CDR2 SYDVKM come from the germline V gene. The CDR3 has 15 residues. This CDR3 reads CARGVGRASYNEQFF. Here the CDR3 DNA reads TGTGCCAGAGGGGTCGGCAGGGCCTCTTACAATGAGCAGTTCTTC. The full variable domain, rest sourced from reference TRBV28 and TRBJ2-1, is DVKVTQSSRYLVKRTGEKVFLECVQDMDHENMFWYRQDPGLGLRLIYFSYDVKMKEKGDIPEGYSVSREKKERFSLILESASTNQTSMYLCARGVGRASYNEQFFGPGTRLTVL.

This clonotype was observed a few times. CDR3 DNA: TGCGCCAGCAGCGACAGGGGGCGGAACACCGGGGAGCTGTTTTTT. It encodes CASSDRGRNTGELFF. This rearrangement joins TRBV5-1 to TRBJ2-2; 10 bases are a match to TRBD1. Germline V lookup: CDR1 SGHRS, CDR2 YFSETQ. The CDR3 is 15 residues long. Trimming at V came to 4 bases and at J to 1 base, leaving 1 base not matched to a gene. Drawing the rest from reference TRBV5-1 and TRBJ2-2, the complete variable domain is KAGVTQTPRYLIKTRGQQVTLSCSPISGHRSVSWYQQTPGQGLQFLFEYFSETQRNKGNFPGRFSGRQFSNSRSEMNVSTLELGDSALYLCASSDRGRNTGELFFGEGSRLTVL.

A word on this clonotype: This may arise from a read error, as a much more abundant clone is one base away. This is likely a read error, given that the CDR3 carries no conserved phenylalanine or tryptophan at its end. V and J are TRBV27 and TRBJ2-3; D call uncertain. V lost 7 bases and J 1 base, leaving 3 bases between the germline ends. The germline V gene encodes CDR1 MNHEY and CDR2 SMNVEV (reference sequence). This CDR3 comprises 11 residues. CDR3 sequence reads: CASMRTDTQYL. As DNA, the CDR3 is TGTGCCAGCATGCGCACAGATACGCAGTATTTG.

The chain links TRBV20-1 to TRBJ2-7; D possibly corresponds to TRBD1 (5 bases). Trimming left V 4 bases short and J 6 bases short, with 10 bases between. The CDR3 covers 11 residues. Looked up from germline, CDR1 is DFQATT and CDR2 is SNEGSKA (reference sequence). CDR3 region: CSAIRELEQYV. The CDR3 region has the DNA TGCAGTGCTATCAGGGAACTCGAGCAGTACGTC.

The chain employs TRBV7-2 and TRBJ2-7; D is ambiguous. The CDR3 spans 15 residues. Per germline, CDR1 SGHTA and CDR2 FQGNSA. Deletions cut 2 bases from V and 2 bases from J, with 13 bases between. The CDR3 sequence is CASSLQSLVTYEQYV. The CDR3 DNA is TGTGCCAGCAGCTTACAGTCTCTTGTCACCTACGAGCAGTACGTC.

This clonotype was recorded many times. The J gene is TRBJ2-5, the V gene TRBV11-2; D uncertain. V lost 5 bases and J 1 base, leaving 11 bases between the germline ends. The CDR3 loop spans 14 amino acids. Germline V gene lookup returns CDR1 SGHAT and CDR2 FQNNGV. CDR3 sequence (DNA): TGTGCCAGCAGCCCAGTGGGCCTCCAAGAGACCCAGTACTTC. Its protein is CASSPVGLQETQYF. The full variable domain, completed using reference TRBV11-2 and TRBJ2-5, is EAGVAQSPRYKIIEKRQSVAFWCNPISGHATLYWYQQILGQGPKLLIQFQNNGVVDDSQLPKDRFSAERLKGVDSTLKIQPAKLEDSAVYLCASSPVGLQETQYFGPGTRLLVL.

In its sample, this clonotype was seen a few times. V gene TRBV19 combines with J gene TRBJ2-1; the match to TRBD2 covers 10 bases. The CDR3 has 15 residues. V was clipped by 3 bases and J by 4 bases; unmatched bases: 3. Germline assignment: CDR1 LNHDA and CDR2 SQIVND (reference sequence). CDR3 residues: CASSIGLAEYNEQFF. CDR3 coding DNA: TGTGCCAGTAGTATTGGACTAGCGGAGTACAATGAGCAGTTCTTC.

This clonotype appeared many times. The rearrangement links TRBV29-1 to TRBJ2-1; 7 bases align to TRBD1. In germline, CDR1 is SQVTM, CDR2 ANQGSEA. The CDR3 loop spans 15 amino acids. J lost 6 bases, V lost 6 bases, and 14 bases had no gene match. CDR3 protein: CSVPRNRGPPNEQFF. The CDR3 DNA sequence: TGCAGCGTACCAAGAAACAGGGGTCCCCCCAATGAGCAGTTCTTC.

The rearrangement uses TRBV10-1 and TRBJ1-3; D might be TRBD1 (5 bases). The germline V gene has CDR1 WNHNN and CDR2 SYGVQD (reference sequence). Trimming left V 3 bases short and J 2 bases short, with 8 bases between. This CDR3 spans 14 amino acids. DNA for the CDR3: TGCGCCAGCAGTGACGGGACGGCTGGAAACACCATATATTTT. It yields the protein CASSDGTAGNTIYF.

This clonotype was recorded a few times. The rearrangement links TRBV25-1 to TRBJ2-7; 8 nucleotides match TRBD1. After removal of 4 bases from V and 6 bases from J, the junction contained 14 bases not matched to a gene. CDR3 size: 16 residues. CDR1 and CDR2 (germline): MGHDK, SYGVNS. CDR3 residues: CASSGSGTGSIGEQYV. The CDR3 region has the DNA TGTGCCAGCAGTGGGTCCGGGACAGGCTCTATAGGCGAGCAGTACGTC.

There are many counts of this clonotype. The V gene is TRBV7-2, the J gene TRBJ1-1, with D possibly matching TRBD1 (5 bases). V dropped 6 bases and J dropped 0 bases, with 11 bases sitting between them. The germline V gene has CDR1 SGHTA and CDR2 FQGNSA. CDR3 length: 14 amino acids. In DNA form, the CDR3 reads TGTGCCAGCAGTCCCGGGACGGTGAACACTGAAGCTTTCTTT. Translation: CASSPGTVNTEAFF.

This clonotype occurred many times. The chain recombines TRBV6-5 with TRBJ1-5, with TRBD1 identical over 9 bases. J gave up 7 bases and V 2 bases, and 6 bases lay outside the gene matches. This CDR3 has 15 residues. The V gene's germline CDR1 is MNHEY and CDR2 SVGAGI. CDR3 sequence: CASSYGTGYRQPQHF. Written as DNA, the CDR3 is TGTGCCAGCAGTTACGGGACAGGGTACCGACAGCCCCAGCATTTT.

This clonotype was picked up many times. V is TRBV7-9 and J is TRBJ1-1; D is ambiguous. Germline values: CDR1 SEHNR, CDR2 FQNEAQ (reference sequence). The CDR3 spans 12 residues. Trimming took off 5 bases at V and 5 bases at J, with 9 bases between the two ends. CDR3 DNA sequence: TGTGCCAGCAGCCCCGGTGTGACTGAAGCTTTCTTT. It translates to CASSPGVTEAFF.

This clonotype was counted only a few times. CDR3 bases: TGTGCCTGGGCGGGGACGGTCTCCTACGAGCAGTACTTC. It specifies CAWAGTVSYEQYF. The genes are TRBV30 and TRBJ2-7; D may be TRBD2 (6 bases). Germline values: CDR1 GTSNPN, CDR2 SVGIG (reference sequence). V lost 5 bases, J lost 0 bases, and 11 bases lay in between. This CDR3 is 13 amino acids long.

This clonotype has more than one count but fewer than ten. This CDR3 reads CASSLIGPYEQYV. The CDR3 DNA reads as TGTGCCAGCAGCTTAATTGGCCCCTACGAGCAGTACGTC. The chain carries TRBV7-9 and TRBJ2-7, with D hard to call. This CDR3 comprises 13 residues. CDR1 is SEHNR, CDR2 FQNEAQ, per germline (reference sequence). Trimming took off 2 bases at V and 2 bases at J, with 7 bases between the two ends.

This clonotype was seen repeatedly, ten times or more. V and J are TRBV20-1 and TRBJ2-1; no firm D call. The germline V and J ends were trimmed by 0 bases and 4 bases, with 10 bases remaining between them. The length of the CDR3 is 14 residues. The germline gives CDR1 DFQATT, CDR2 SNEGSKA (reference sequence). In nucleotides, the CDR3 is TGCAGTGCTAGAGATTGGCGAGAGTACAATGAGCAGTTCTTC. It codes for CSARDWREYNEQFF.

This clonotype was counted a few times. The gene calls are TRBV6-1 and TRBJ2-1; D might be TRBD2 (6 bases). Looked up from germline, CDR1 is MNHNS and CDR2 is SASEGT. Trimming removed 0 bases at V and 3 bases at J, with 18 bases between. The CDR3 totals 18 residues. CDR3 region: CASSEALGGRKIYNEQFF. As DNA, the CDR3 is TGTGCCAGCAGTGAAGCGCTGGGGGGACGGAAGATCTACAATGAGCAGTTCTTC.

Ten or more counts support this clonotype. This chain connects TRBV20-1 to TRBJ2-7; a weak D match, TRBD2 (6 bases). From germline, CDR1 is DFQATT and CDR2 SNEGSKA (reference sequence). The V and J ends lost 0 bases and 10 bases respectively, with 19 bases between them. The CDR3 length is 14 residues. The CDR3 DNA reads TGCAGTGCTAGAGATCAGACGGGAGCGACAGTCCAGTACTTC. Protein: CSARDQTGATVQYF.